The next 4 T cell receptor beta chains were all read from a single sample in a study of beta chain features in type 1 diabetes. Study-level results: In all four CD4+ subsets, TCRB CDR3 length was significantly, moderately reduced in type 1 diabetes.

Which antigens these TCRs recognize remains unknown. Expressed TCRB transcripts got sequenced, as all isolated RNA was reverse transcribed. Repertoires were generated with immunoSEQ multiplex PCR, while TCRdb's copy carries only in-frame clones and drops some. The sample consists of 300,000 to 450,000 clones, roughly a tenth of them appearing once. The sequencing input was central memory CD4+ T cells from blood. All receptors derive from a man aged 30-40 years with type 1 diabetes.

This clone was counted at least ten times. The V and J genes are TRBV15 and TRBJ2-4, with D hard to call. CDR3 size: 15 residues. Germline values: CDR1 LNHNV, CDR2 YYDKDF (reference sequence). The V end was cut by 0 bases, the J end by 3 bases, with 9 bases between. CDR3 DNA: TGTGCCACCAGCAGAGATCAGGTCGGCAAAAACATTCAGTACTTC. Translated: CATSRDQVGKNIQYF.

This clone was counted many times. This sequence joins TRBV7-3 and TRBJ1-1; no clear D. V lost 5 bases, J lost 1 base, and 8 bases lay in between. The germline V gene encodes CDR1 SGHTA and CDR2 FQGTGA. This CDR3 has 13 amino acids. DNA for the CDR3: TGTGCCAGCAGCGCGGTCCCGAACACTGAAGCTTTCTTT. It translates to CASSAVPNTEAFF.

This chain uses TRBV4-1 with TRBJ1-2, with 8 bases aligning to TRBD1. There are 18 residues in the CDR3. The V and J ends lost 0 bases and 2 bases, in that order; junction bases with no gene match: 11. CDR1 is MGHRA and CDR2 is YSYEKL in the germline V gene. The CDR3: CASSQDFTGQAANYGYTF. CDR3 nucleotide sequence: TGCGCCAGCAGCCAAGATTTTACGGGACAGGCTGCCAACTATGGCTACACCTTC.

This clone was recorded a few times. The chain has TRBV7-9 and TRBJ2-3; D is possibly TRBD1 (5 bases). Germline V lookup: CDR1 SEHNR, CDR2 FQNEAQ (reference sequence). Trimming shortened V by 5 bases and J by 6 bases, and 18 bases separated the two germline ends. The CDR3 is made up of 15 amino acids. Here the CDR3 reads CASSQQDSPWDTQYF. CDR3 sequence (DNA): TGTGCCAGCAGCCAACAAGACAGCCCCTGGGATACGCAGTATTTT.